This T cell receptor (beta chain) came from a study of beta chain features in type 1 diabetes. Study-wide results and limits: Moderately but significantly shorter TCRB CDR3s were found in Type 1 diabetes patients in all four CD4+ subsets. In these data, an HLA type influence on TCRB rearrangement remained unresolved.

Every isolated RNA sample was fully reverse transcribed, so sequencing captured expressed TCRB transcripts. The repertoire was sequenced with immunoSEQ multiplex PCR; TCRdb's copy has only in-frame clones and lacks some. The repertoire includes fewer than 250,000 clones, 11% to 15% of them detected once, and about 0.024% sits in the top ten. The CDR3 consists of 15 residues. The germline V gene encodes CDR1 MNHEY and CDR2 SVGAGI. Germline trimming cut 5 bases from V and 4 bases from J; bases unmatched to any gene: 6. A remark on this clone: What it recognizes is unknown.

Sequenced input: naive CD4+ T cells from blood. The chain combines TRBV6-5 with TRBJ1-5; TRBD1 agrees at 9 bases. This receptor was taken from a woman aged 35 to 49 in good health. The DNA for the CDR3 is TGTGCCAGCAGTCTAGGACAGGGGAGGAATCAGCCCCAGCATTTT. It specifies CASSLGQGRNQPQHF.